The clone carrying this TCR beta chain came up a few times. From RNA transcripts, TCR beta CDR3 regions were amplified. HTBI primers were employed in a first-round RT-PCR of the TCR CDR3. TCRdb passed the multiplex PCR reads through MiXCR, listing each CDR3 protein once. The sample consists of fewer than 900,000 distinct CDR3 sequences, approximately 19% of them appearing once. The CDR3 spans 13 residues. The germline CDR1 and CDR2 sequences are MNHNS and SASEGT. J was trimmed by 5 bases and V by 6 bases; bases with no gene match: 4. Patients aged 18 to 65 with hyperthyroidism were newly diagnosed, with duration under 2 months. Diagnosis rested on symptoms, serum thyroxine and TRAb, thyroid ultrasound, and orbital computed tomography. The sample is drawn from a study of T cells in Graves' hyperthyroidism and ophthalmopathy.

Input material: blood. This receptor was obtained from a woman aged 45-65 years with Graves' hyperthyroidism that later progressed to Graves' ophthalmopathy. The V call is TRBV6-1, the J call TRBJ1-5; 7 bases are a match to TRBD1. Here the CDR3 reads CASRGTVHQPQHF. As DNA, the CDR3 is TGTGCCAGCAGAGGGACAGTACATCAGCCCCAGCATTTT.